These 30 T cell receptor beta chains were sequenced from one sample in a study of blood T cell repertoires in COVID-19. Assay: immunoSEQ multiplex PCR; the TCRdb copy retains only in-frame clones and omits some. The sample holds 190,000 or so clones, roughly 90% seen once. Sequencing was done on a sample of peripheral blood. These TCRs come from a man aged 35-49 years with acute or convalescent COVID-19.

The J gene is TRBJ2-2, the V gene TRBV2, with a tentative D call TRBD1 (6 bases). The CDR3 consists of 17 residues. Germline CDR1 SNHLY, CDR2 FYNNEI. V was shortened by 3 bases and J by 2 bases, with 16 bases between the two germline ends. CDR3 in DNA: TGTGCCAGCAGTGACCCCGGGACACTTACTAACACCGGGGAGCTGTTTTTT. It translates to CASSDPGTLTNTGELFF.

This sequence joins TRBV30 and TRBJ2-6, with TRBD1 as a possible D gene (6 bases). In germline, CDR1 is GTSNPN, CDR2 SVGIG (reference sequence). This CDR3 has 13 amino acids. Trimming took 8 bases from V and 0 from J, leaving 8 bases between them. The CDR3 reads CARDTSGANVLTF. Here the CDR3 DNA reads TGTGCCAGGGACACCTCTGGGGCCAACGTCCTGACTTTC.

V gene TRBV7-9 combines with J gene TRBJ2-3; D call uncertain. V was cut by 1 base and J by 3 bases, with 5 bases left in between. The CDR3 spans 13 residues. Germline V gives CDR1 SEHNR, CDR2 FQNEAQ (reference sequence). Here the CDR3 DNA reads TGTGCCAGCAGCTTAGAGACTACAGATACGCAGTATTTT. Translation gives CASSLETTDTQYF.

The J gene is TRBJ2-3, the V gene TRBV24-1; 7 bases match TRBD2. The V segment lost 4 bases and the J segment 0 bases; nucleotides outside the gene matches: 6. The CDR3 runs to 16 residues. From germline, CDR1 is KGHDR and CDR2 SFDVKD. The CDR3 reads CATSEPSGASTDTQYF. The CDR3 nucleotides are TGTGCCACCAGTGAACCAAGCGGGGCAAGCACAGATACGCAGTATTTT.

V gene TRBV10-3 combines with J gene TRBJ2-6; a possible D gene is TRBD1 (5 bases). This CDR3 contains 17 residues. V gave up 4 bases and J gave up 1 base, with 14 bases separating them. Germline-derived CDR1 and CDR2 are ENHRY and SYGVKD. The CDR3 reads CAISGGGSVSGANVLTF. The CDR3 bases are TGTGCCATCAGTGGGGGCGGATCTGTGTCTGGGGCCAACGTCCTGACTTTC.

The chain has TRBV30 and TRBJ2-3; weak D call: TRBD2 (6 bases). In germline, CDR1 is GTSNPN, CDR2 SVGIG (reference sequence). V dropped 3 bases and J dropped 6 bases, with 19 bases sitting between them. The CDR3 is 15 residues long. The DNA for the CDR3 is TGTGCCTGGAGCGGGATAGCGTGGGGACTGGATACGCAGTATTTT. Translating gives CAWSGIAWGLDTQYF.

CDR3 sequence reads: CASSLGPTGVLSSSGYTF. As DNA, the CDR3 is TGCGCCAGCAGCTTGGGACCTACAGGGGTACTAAGCAGTAGTGGCTACACCTTC. The V and J genes are TRBV5-1 and TRBJ1-2; 7 nucleotides align to TRBD1. This CDR3 spans 18 amino acids. The junction had 18 bases not matched to a gene; V was cut back by 0 bases and J by 7 bases. CDR1 and CDR2 (germline): SGHRS, YFSETQ.

The chain uses TRBV1 and TRBJ2-7; the table's TRBD1 call for D was not verified on the DNA. TRBV1 is deemed a pseudogene. The length of the CDR3 is 10 residues. CDR3 nucleotide sequence: TGCAGGGGGTTTCCCCACGAGCAGTACTTC. Its translation: CRGFPHEQYF.

The chain joins TRBV10-3 to TRBJ2-5, with D perhaps TRBD1 (5 bases). Trimming stripped 3 bases from V and 1 base from J, with 6 bases between. CDR1 is ENHRY and CDR2 is SYGVKD in the germline V gene. The length of the CDR3 is 13 residues. CDR3 bases: TGTGCCATCAGTGACGACAGCCAAGAGACCCAGTACTTC. This gives the protein CAISDDSQETQYF.

The chain recombines TRBV5-1 with TRBJ2-3; TRBD2 aligns across 11 bases. The CDR3 consists of 16 residues. The J segment lost 5 bases and the V segment lost 5 bases, leaving 10 bases of the junction unmatched. From germline, CDR1 is SGHRS and CDR2 YFSETQ. The CDR3 here is CASSSLLAGVGDTQYF. In DNA form, the CDR3 reads TGCGCCAGCAGTTCACTACTAGCGGGGGTAGGAGATACGCAGTATTTT.

This clone appeared a single time. The rearrangement joins TRBV6-5 to TRBJ1-1; no clear D gene. V was pared by 2 bases and J by 6 bases, with 10 bases between. Germline CDR1 is MNHEY and CDR2 is SVGAGI. The CDR3 sequence is 13 residues long. CDR3 coding DNA: TGTGCCAGCAGTTACCTTGGACTGGCTGAAGCTTTCTTT. As protein: CASSYLGLAEAFF.

This clone was seen once. The CDR3: CAWSVGVSTYGYTF. Here the CDR3 DNA reads TGTGCCTGGAGTGTCGGGGTCTCCACATATGGCTACACCTTC. V usage is TRBV30 and J usage is TRBJ1-2, with unresolved D. Trimming pared 0 bases from V and 5 bases from J, leaving 13 bases between. The CDR3 is 14 amino acids. Per germline, CDR1 GTSNPN and CDR2 SVGIG (reference sequence).

The chain's CDR3 is CASSQGQPGAYEQYF. The CDR3 DNA is TGTGCCAGCAGCCAAGGGCAACCAGGGGCCTACGAGCAGTACTTC. This rearrangement joins TRBV3-1 (or the pseudogene TRBV3-2) to TRBJ2-7; D might be TRBD1 (6 bases). Germline assignment: CDR1 LGHDT and CDR2 YNNKEL (reference sequence). The CDR3 covers 15 residues. V was shortened by 1 base and J by 2 bases, with 12 bases between the two germline ends.

This clone has more than one count but fewer than ten. This chain links TRBV6-2 or TRBV6-3 with TRBJ1-6; D remains unclear. Germline lookup yields CDR1 MNHEY and CDR2 SVGEGT. Trimming stripped 2 bases from V and 7 bases from J, with 12 bases between. The CDR3 covers 15 residues. CDR3 in DNA: TGTGCCAGCAGTTACGCGGGAATTCACAATTCACCCCTCCACTTT. Translating gives CASSYAGIHNSPLHF.

The rearrangement uses TRBV19 and TRBJ1-6; 7 positions agree with TRBD1. Germline V gene sequence: CDR1 LNHDA, CDR2 SQIVND (reference sequence). This CDR3 contains 15 residues. V shed 3 bases and J 11 bases; nucleotides not matched to a gene: 10. The CDR3 nucleotides read TGTGCCAGTAGTATCCCGACAGGGTCTGACCCACCCCTCCACTTT. Translating gives CASSIPTGSDPPLHF.

This clone was recorded a few times. V usage is TRBV7-8 and J usage is TRBJ2-7, with TRBD1 matching 8 bases. Germline V lookup: CDR1 SGHVS, CDR2 FQNEAQ. J lost 6 bases, V lost 6 bases, and 4 bases had no gene match. This CDR3 comprises 12 residues. The CDR3 sequence: CASRGQASEQYF. In DNA, the CDR3 is TGTGCCAGCAGGGGACAGGCGAGCGAGCAGTACTTC.

The chain uses TRBV2 and TRBJ1-6, with 11 bases matching TRBD1. CDR3 length: 12 amino acids. Per germline, CDR1 SNHLY and CDR2 FYNNEI. J gave up 9 bases and V 11 bases, and 3 bases lay outside the gene matches. The CDR3 spells CAGGTGGSPLHF. DNA of the CDR3: TGTGCCGGAGGGACAGGGGGTTCACCCCTCCACTTT.

This chain joins TRBV7-9 and TRBJ1-5; a weak D match, TRBD1 (6 bases). Germline CDR1 SEHNR, CDR2 FQNEAQ (reference sequence). V lost 1 base and J 10 bases, leaving 20 bases between the germline ends. This CDR3 spans 16 amino acids. CDR3 nucleotides: TGTGCCAGCAGCTTAGGCCGGACAGCGCGGGTAGAACCCCAGCATTTT. Translating it yields CASSLGRTARVEPQHF.

The V and J genes are TRBV12-5 and TRBJ1-4, with no clear D. The CDR3 has 14 residues. Germline V gives CDR1 LGHNT, CDR2 FRNRAP. V was pared by 1 base and J by 0 bases, with 3 bases between. CDR3 sequence reads: CASGLGATNEKLFF. The CDR3 nucleotides are TGTGCTAGTGGTTTGGGCGCAACTAATGAAAAACTGTTTTTT.

This chain links TRBV18 with TRBJ1-1, with 10 bases that match TRBD1. CDR1 is KGHSH and CDR2 is LQKENI in the germline V gene. The CDR3 loop spans 13 amino acids. The trim removed 2 bases at V and 8 bases at J, leaving 2 bases unmatched. The CDR3 DNA reads as TGTGCCAGCTCACCAGGGACAGGGGAAGAAGCTTTCTTT. Its translation is CASSPGTGEEAFF.

V is TRBV11-3 and J is TRBJ1-2; possibly TRBD1 for D (6 bases). With 0 bases removed from V and 8 bases from J, the gap between germline ends came to 19 bases. This CDR3 has 16 amino acids. Germline assignment: CDR1 SGHNT and CDR2 YENEEA. The DNA of the CDR3 is TGTGCCAGCAGCTTAGAACACAGGGAAGAGGCAGGGGGCTACACCTTC. It translates to CASSLEHREEAGGYTF.

The chain employs TRBV29-1 and TRBJ1-1; D is possibly TRBD1 (6 bases). V shed 3 bases and J shed 3 bases, with 14 bases lying between them. The CDR3 is 14 amino acids. Germline values: CDR1 SQVTM, CDR2 ANQGSEA. For the CDR3, the DNA is TGCAGCGTTGATTCCCGGGGGGCTGACACTGAAGCTTTCTTT. Amino acid sequence: CSVDSRGADTEAFF.

The V and J genes are TRBV10-1 and TRBJ2-3; TRBD2 aligns across 10 bases. Germline CDR1 reads WNHNN; CDR2 reads SYGVQD (reference sequence). V was clipped by 0 bases and J by 1 base; unmatched bases: 1. The CDR3 extends over 16 amino acids. The CDR3 nucleotides read TGCGCCAGCAGTGAGTCTCTAGCGGGGGGCACAGATACGCAGTATTTT. Translating it yields CASSESLAGGTDTQYF.

The chain couples TRBV5-6 to TRBJ2-3; D possibly corresponds to TRBD2 (6 bases). CDR1 and CDR2 from the germline V gene are SGHDT and YYEEEE. The CDR3 has 17 amino acids. Trimming shortened V by 4 bases and J by 4 bases, and 22 bases separated the two germline ends. In DNA, the CDR3 is TGTGCCAGCAGCGTACCGGGACTTCGCTCAAGGGCAGATACGCAGTATTTT. It yields the protein CASSVPGLRSRADTQYF.

The rearrangement joins TRBV10-3 to TRBJ2-5; D might be TRBD1 (5 bases). This CDR3 region has 17 residues. CDR1 ENHRY and CDR2 SYGVKD come from the germline V gene. The V end lost 6 bases, the J end lost 1 base, and 21 bases lay between the germline ends. CDR3 sequence (DNA): TGTGCCATCAGCCCCTCGTCAGGGTTAAGCCTCCAAGAGACCCAGTACTTC. This codes for CAISPSSGLSLQETQYF.

This clone was seen a few times. The chain links TRBV5-1 to TRBJ2-2, with a tentative D call TRBD1 (6 bases). Trimming cost V 0 bases and J 1 base, with 7 bases left between them. This CDR3 comprises 15 residues. Germline V gene data show CDR1 as SGHRS and CDR2 as YFSETQ. CDR3 sequence (DNA): TGCGCCAGCAGCTTGGCACAGGGGAACACCGGGGAGCTGTTTTTT. Protein sequence: CASSLAQGNTGELFF. The complete variable domain, with remaining parts taken from reference TRBV5-1 and TRBJ2-2, reads KAGVTQTPRYLIKTRGQQVTLSCSPISGHRSVSWYQQTPGQGLQFLFEYFSETQRNKGNFPGRFSGRQFSNSRSEMNVSTLELGDSALYLCASSLAQGNTGELFFGEGSRLTVL.

Worth noting for this clone: An end of the junction differs from the germline gene, which may be a read error. The V and J genes are TRBV18 and TRBJ2-3, with TRBD2 matching over 15 bases. This CDR3 region has 16 residues. Per the germline V gene, CDR1 is KGHSH and CDR2 is LQKENI. The CDR3 here is CASSPGQGTSGGSVGF. CDR3 nucleotides: TGTGCCAGCTCACCGGGACAAGGGACTAGCGGGGGGTCCGTGGGGTTT.

V is TRBV7-9 and J is TRBJ2-3; D unclear. Per germline, CDR1 SEHNR and CDR2 FQNEAQ (reference sequence). The CDR3 runs to 14 residues. Trimming cost V 6 bases and J 4 bases, with 14 bases left between them. The CDR3 DNA follows: TGTGCCAGCAGTTTGAACAGTATAGCAGATACGCAGTATTTT. Residues: CASSLNSIADTQYF.

This clone was seen more than once but under ten times. The chain uses TRBV27 and TRBJ2-4; possible D gene TRBD1, 6 bases. Germline CDR1 and CDR2: MNHEY and SMNVEV (reference sequence). CDR3 length equals 18 residues. Trimming stripped 8 bases from V and 0 bases from J, with 23 bases between. For the CDR3, the DNA is TGTGCCAGCCGACCAATTACAGGGTCCGTACTAGCCAAAAACATTCAGTACTTC. Translating gives CASRPITGSVLAKNIQYF.

The rearrangement joins TRBV5-5 to TRBJ1-5; D uncertain. V gave up 1 base and J gave up 4 bases, with 12 bases separating them. This CDR3 has 15 residues. Per germline, CDR1 SGHKS and CDR2 YYEKEE (reference sequence). The CDR3 nucleotides read TGTGCCAGCAGCTTGTTTTTTAGTGAGAATCAGCCCCAGCATTTT. It translates to CASSLFFSENQPQHF.